A selection of T cell receptor beta chains follows, all from one sample in a study of Ad26.COV2.S vaccination and SARS-CoV-2 variants. Sequencing used immunoSEQ multiplex PCR; TCRdb keeps in-frame clones, though not all of them. Of about 470,000 clones in the sample, less than 95% were seen once. The sequencing used peripheral blood, collected in a trial of Ad26.COV2.S vaccine versus placebo. These receptors came from a person between 18 and 65 years old who received the Ad26.COV2.S COVID-19 vaccine or a placebo. CDR3s include the opening cysteine and the closing phenylalanine or tryptophan. A D gene is named only where the DNA matches it firmly. Not all rows give a size; the values are once, few, many and, for expanded clones, a class.

V gene	D gene	clone size	J gene	CDR3 DNA	CDR3 protein
TRBV27	-	once	TRBJ1-2	TGTGCCAGCCGGAATCCCGGGACGGACTATGGCTACACCTTC	CASRNPGTDYGYTF
TRBV10-3	TRBD2	-	TRBJ2-3	TGTGCCACCCTACTAGCGTTGGGCACAGATACGCAGTATTTT	CATLLALGTDTQYF
TRBV15	-	-	TRBJ1-1	TGTGCCACCAGTCGTGGCGGGGACACTGAAGCTTTCTTT	CATSRGGDTEAFF
TRBV7-2	-	-	TRBJ2-7	TGTGCCAGCAGCCTAGACCGTACCTACGAGCAGTACTTC	CASSLDRTYEQYF
TRBV24-1	TRBD1	-	TRBJ2-2	TGTGCCACCAGTGACCCCGGGACAGGGGGGACCGGGGAGCTGTTTTTT	CATSDPGTGGTGELFF
TRBV7-2	-	-	TRBJ1-2	TGTGCCAGCAGCTTACAGCCCAGTATACTTTTGGGTGGCTACACCTTC	CASSLQPSILLGGYTF
TRBV6-2/TRBV6-3	-	-	TRBJ2-7	TGTGCCAGCAGTTACTCGGGACACTCCTACGAGCAGTACTTC	CASSYSGHSYEQYF
TRBV3-1/TRBV3-2	-	-	TRBJ1-1	TGTGCCAGCAGCCATTCAACGAACACTGAAGCTTTCTTT	CASSHSTNTEAFF
TRBV7-6	TRBD2	-	TRBJ2-1	TGTGCCAGCAGCTTAGTTGCAGGGACTAGCGGGAGAAATGAGCAGTTCTTC	CASSLVAGTSGRNEQFF
TRBV5-6	-	-	TRBJ2-7	TGTGCCAGCAGCTTGGAATACAGTTACGAGCAGTACTTC	CASSLEYSYEQYF
TRBV7-6	TRBD1	once	TRBJ1-1	TGTGCCAGCAGCCCAGGGACAGGGCCTGAAGCTTTCTTT	CASSPGTGPEAFF
TRBV27	TRBD2	-	TRBJ2-1	TGTGCCAGCAGTTCCTACTCGGGACTAGCGGGTGCCAATGAGCAGTTCTTC	CASSSYSGLAGANEQFF
TRBV6-5	-	-	TRBJ1-3	TGTGCCAGCAGTAGGGGGGGGCCAGGAAACACCATATATTTT	CASSRGGPGNTIYF
TRBV3-1/TRBV3-2	TRBD2	-	TRBJ2-1	TGTGCCAGCAGCCATCCAAGCTTAGCGGGAGTGGAGGATGAGCAGTTCTTC	CASSHPSLAGVEDEQFF
TRBV2	-	-	TRBJ1-2	TGTGCCAGCAGTGGAGGTCCAAGGCCTGGCTACACCTTC	CASSGGPRPGYTF
TRBV27	-	-	TRBJ2-5	TGTGCCAGCAGAGAACTAGGGGCCCCAGAGACCCAGTACTTC	CASRELGAPETQYF
TRBV24-1	-	-	TRBJ2-3	TGTGCCACCAGTGATCAGGAGGCCCCCATATCAGATACGCAGTATTTT	CATSDQEAPISDTQYF
TRBV30	TRBD1	-	TRBJ1-1	TGTGCCTGGAGTGCCAGGGGGCGCGGGCAGACTGAAGCTTTCTTT	CAWSARGRGQTEAFF
TRBV27	TRBD2	-	TRBJ2-1	TGTGCCAGCAGTTTTAGGTCGGGCGGGAGCGCCTACAATGAGCAGTTCTTC	CASSFRSGGSAYNEQFF
TRBV6-2/TRBV6-3	-	-	TRBJ2-1	TGTGCCAGCAGTTACTCGATTACCAATGAGCAGTTCTTC	CASSYSITNEQFF
TRBV6-1	-	-	TRBJ1-4	TGTGCCAGCAGTGAACTGGTTGGAACAACTAATGAAAAACTGTTTTTT	CASSELVGTTNEKLFF
TRBV7-8	TRBD2	-	TRBJ2-7	TGTGCCAGCAGCTTATCCCAAGCGGGATACACCTACGAGCAGTACTTC	CASSLSQAGYTYEQYF
TRBV6-2/TRBV6-3	TRBD2	-	TRBJ2-4	TGTGCCAGCAGTCAACTTCCGGGACTAGCGGGTTCCCCGCGGGACATTCAGTACTTC	CASSQLPGLAGSPRDIQYF
TRBV6-1	-	-	TRBJ2-7	TGTGCCAGCAGTGAAGCGCTTCGGCGGGGCCCATGGGACTTC	CASSEALRRGPWDF
TRBV6-2/TRBV6-3	-	-	TRBJ2-7	TGTGCCAGCAGTGGGATGGGACGGATGAGCTCCTACGAGCAGTACTTC	CASSGMGRMSSYEQYF
TRBV21-1	-	-	TRBJ2-3	-	CASGWGSGSRSTDTQYF
TRBV6-6	-	-	TRBJ2-7	TGTGCCAGCAGTCCGACCGGGACAGGGACTAGCTACTCCTACGAGCAGTACTTC	CASSPTGTGTSYSYEQYF
TRBV5-6	-	-	TRBJ2-5	TGTGCCAGCAGCCGAACGGGGGAGGTGTGGACCCAGTACTTC	CASSRTGEVWTQYF
TRBV7-6	-	-	TRBJ2-3	TGTGCCAGCAGCAAACAGGGACTCACAGATACGCAGTATTTT	CASSKQGLTDTQYF
TRBV9	-	-	TRBJ2-3	TGTGCCAGCAGCGTAGCTCCTTCTAGCACAGATACGCAGTATTTT	CASSVAPSSTDTQYF
TRBV6-1	-	-	TRBJ2-5	TGTGCCAGCAGTGAAGCGCCGGCGGGTCGACAAGAGACCCAGTACTTC	CASSEAPAGRQETQYF
TRBV7-9	TRBD1	-	TRBJ2-7	TGTGCCAGCGGATCTTCAGGGGGCCCAACCTACGAGCAGTACTTC	CASGSSGGPTYEQYF
TRBV15	TRBD1	-	TRBJ1-1	TGTGCCACCAGCGGAAGGACAGGGAACACTGAAGCTTTCTTT	CATSGRTGNTEAFF
TRBV28	TRBD1	-	TRBJ1-2	TGTGCCAGCACCGCGACAGGGGGGGACTATGGCTACACCTTC	CASTATGGDYGYTF
TRBV5-4	TRBD1	-	TRBJ2-5	TGTGCCAGCAGCCGATGGACAGGGAAGGAGACCCAGTACTTC	CASSRWTGKETQYF
TRBV18	TRBD1	-	TRBJ1-1	TGTGCCAGCTACACCAGGGCTGGGACAGGGGTCATGGACACTGAAGCTTTCTTT	CASYTRAGTGVMDTEAFF
TRBV20-1	TRBD1	-	TRBJ2-7	TGCAGTGCTAGTGGGGGACAGGGATTCTCCTACGAGCAGTACTTC	CSASGGQGFSYEQYF
TRBV27	TRBD1	once	TRBJ1-2	TGTGCCAGCAGCACAGGGGGCCCTAACTATGGCTACACCTTC	CASSTGGPNYGYTF
TRBV29-1	-	-	TRBJ1-1	TGCAGCGCCGATGATGTAGGTCCCACTGAAGCTTTCTTT	CSADDVGPTEAFF
TRBV28	-	few	TRBJ1-5	TGTGCCAGCAGTTTCGGGGAAACTGACAATCAGCCCCAGCATTTT	CASSFGETDNQPQHF
TRBV5-1	-	-	TRBJ2-7	TGCGCCAGCAGCTCACCTTACGAGCAGTACTTC	CASSSPYEQYF
TRBV5-5	-	-	TRBJ1-2	TGTGCCAGCAGCTTGAGGCTGAACTATGGCTACACCTTC	CASSLRLNYGYTF
TRBV19	-	-	TRBJ2-3	TGTGCCAGTAGTAGGGCCCACAGGGGGGGTGCAGATACGCAGTATTTT	CASSRAHRGGADTQYF
TRBV19	-	-	TRBJ2-1	TGTGCCAGTAGACGATCCTCCGGCCCCTACAATGAGCAGTTCTTC	CASRRSSGPYNEQFF
TRBV10-2	-	-	TRBJ1-5	TGCGCCAGCAGGGATAGCAATCAGCCCCAGCATTTT	CASRDSNQPQHF
TRBV21-1	-	once	TRBJ2-1	TGTGCCAGCCGTTCAGGTAGGGAGTCCTACAATGAGCAGTTCTTC	CASRSGRESYNEQFF
TRBV28	-	-	TRBJ1-1	TGTGCCAGCAGTTTAATTGGGACCGGACATATGAACACTGAAGCTTTCTTT	CASSLIGTGHMNTEAFF
TRBV25-1	-	-	TRBJ2-7	TGTGCCAGCAGTGAGGCCTACGAGTACGAGCAGTACTTC	CASSEAYEYEQYF
TRBV7-6	-	-	TRBJ2-2	TGTGCCAGCAGCTTAGTGGCTATTCGGAACACCGGGGAGCTGTTTTTT	CASSLVAIRNTGELFF
TRBV3-1/TRBV3-2	-	-	TRBJ1-2	TGTGCCAGCAGCCAAGAAGATCTTGGCTACACCTTC	CASSQEDLGYTF
TRBV6-4	TRBD1	-	TRBJ1-4	TGTGCCAGCAGTGAAGGGACAGGGAAGAATGAAAAACTGTTTTTT	CASSEGTGKNEKLFF
TRBV12-5	-	-	TRBJ2-7	TGTGCTAGTGGCACGAGGAGGGTGACCTACGAGCAGTACTTC	CASGTRRVTYEQYF
TRBV7-6	-	-	TRBJ2-1	TGTGCCAGCAGCTTAGGAGGGGGCGGGACGAGCTCCTACAATGAGCAGTTCTTC	CASSLGGGGTSSYNEQFF
TRBV27	-	-	TRBJ2-4	TGTGCCAGCAGCTTTTCCGGCGAGGGGGGATTCTCCAAAAACATTCAGTACTTC	CASSFSGEGGFSKNIQYF
TRBV19	TRBD2	-	TRBJ2-4	TGTGCCAGTAGTATAGGATGGGGGGAGGGTGCCAAAAACATTCAGTACTTC	CASSIGWGEGAKNIQYF
TRBV4-2	-	-	TRBJ2-1	TGTGCCAGCAGCCAAGTCGGGAGACGGTACAATGAGCAGTTCTTC	CASSQVGRRYNEQFF
TRBV19	TRBD1	-	TRBJ1-1	TGTGCCAGTAGTATCTTTCAAGTTAACAGGGGGCCGATGTTACACACTGAAGCTTTCTTT	CASSIFQVNRGPMLHTEAFF
TRBV19	TRBD2	once	TRBJ2-1	TGTGCCAGTAGTATCGTCTATTGGCGGGAGGGCCGGAGCTCCTACAATGAGCAGTTCTTC	CASSIVYWREGRSSYNEQFF
TRBV19	TRBD1	-	TRBJ2-5	TGTGCCAGTAGTGTGACAGGGGGCCTGCGGGAGACCCAGTACTTC	CASSVTGGLRETQYF
TRBV18	TRBD1	-	TRBJ1-1	TGTGCCAGCCAGACAGGGGGTAACACTGAAGCTTTCTTT	CASQTGGNTEAFF